This TCR beta chain was obtained from a study of blood T cell repertoires in COVID-19. Study-level background: Samples representing acute and convalescent COVID-19 were sourced from the United States, Italy and Spain.

Source study methods: Quantification of nucleated cells was approximated via reference gene primer amplification. Profiling relied on immunoSEQ multiplex PCR, and the TCRdb table lists in-frame clones only, not all of them. V, J and clone size are those of that table, while D and trimming were read from the DNA. The table lists 210,000 or so clones, just under 85% of them singletons. This CDR3 is built from 16 residues. Losses at the gene ends were 5 bases for V and 5 bases for J; bases not matched to a gene: 9. CDR1 and CDR2 from the germline V gene are MDHEN and SYDVKM. The chain recombines TRBV28 with TRBJ2-1; TRBD1 matches at 10 bases. Material: peripheral blood. The sequence came from a woman between 50 and 59 years old with active or convalescent COVID-19. CDR3 region: CASSPTRDRGHNEQFF. The DNA for the CDR3 is TGTGCCAGCAGTCCCACCAGGGACAGGGGACACAATGAGCAGTTCTTC.